Listed below are T cell receptor beta chains from one sample, sequenced in a study of CD4 and CD8 cells across lung adenocarcinoma regions. TCRdb ran MiXCR on the PCR reads and lists one entry per CDR3 protein. The repertoire includes 20,000 to 25,000 distinct CDR3 sequences, roughly 50% of them detected once, and roughly 29% sits in the top ten. The sequenced sample consisted of CD8+ T cells from the center of a lung tumor. These receptors were collected from a female donor with lung adenocarcinoma. The CD4 and CD8 labels of this study may be unreliable. CDR3s include the opening cysteine and the closing phenylalanine or tryptophan. Each record gives: D gene, clone size, J gene, V gene, CDR3 protein, CDR3 DNA. The D gene is left open where the match is weak. The size of a clone is reported for some rows only, either as once, few or many, or as a class for expanded clones.

d_call: NA
clone_size: few
j_call: TRBJ2-5
v_call: TRBV10-1
cdr3_aa: CASSNPRETQYF
cdr3_nt: TGCGCCAGCAGCAACCCGCGGGAGACCCAGTACTTC

d_call: NA
clone_size: NA
j_call: TRBJ2-4
v_call: TRBV27
cdr3_aa: CAGRRLTNTQYF
cdr3_nt: TGCGCGGGCAGGCGACTCACAAATACTCAGTATTTC

d_call: NA
clone_size: few
j_call: TRBJ2-1
v_call: TRBV6-5
cdr3_aa: CASSYATGAYNEQFF
cdr3_nt: TGTGCCAGCAGTTACGCGACAGGAGCCTACAATGAGCAGTTCTTC

d_call: TRBD1
clone_size: NA
j_call: TRBJ2-3
v_call: TRBV10-1
cdr3_aa: CARGDRGTDTQYF
cdr3_nt: TGCGCCAGGGGTGACAGGGGCACAGACACGCAGTATTTC

d_call: NA
clone_size: NA
j_call: TRBJ1-3
v_call: TRBV7-2
cdr3_aa: CASSPRAVSGNTIYF
cdr3_nt: TGTGCCAGCAGCCCAAGGGCAGTCTCTGGAAACACCATATATTTT

d_call: NA
clone_size: NA
j_call: TRBJ2-5
v_call: TRBV6-1
cdr3_aa: CASKGAGDEDTQYF
cdr3_nt: TGTGCGAGCAAGGGCGCCGGTGACGAAGACACCCAGTACTTC

d_call: NA
clone_size: NA
j_call: TRBJ2-4
v_call: TRBV27
cdr3_aa: CAGLSVKNIQYF
cdr3_nt: TGTGCGGGGCTGTCCGTCAAAAATATTCAGTACTTT

d_call: NA
clone_size: NA
j_call: TRBJ2-4
v_call: TRBV5-1
cdr3_aa: CASSLGSGAGPGTKDTQYF
cdr3_nt: TGCGCCAGCAGCTTGGGAAGCGGCGCGGGGCCGGGTACCAAAGACACGCAGTATTTC

d_call: NA
clone_size: NA
j_call: TRBJ2-3
v_call: TRBV27
cdr3_aa: CAGRRGKDTQYF
cdr3_nt: TGTGCGGGCAGGCGAGGCAAAGATACGCAGTATTTT

d_call: TRBD2
clone_size: NA
j_call: TRBJ2-3
v_call: TRBV10-1
cdr3_aa: CASSESMSGGTDTQYF
cdr3_nt: TGCGCCAGCAGTGAGTCGATGAGCGGGGGGACAGATACGCAGTATTTT

d_call: NA
clone_size: many
j_call: TRBJ1-1
v_call: TRBV7-2
cdr3_aa: CASSLGMVTEAFF
cdr3_nt: TGTGCCAGCAGCTTGGGGATGGTCACTGAAGCTTTCTTT

d_call: NA
clone_size: few
j_call: TRBJ2-3
v_call: TRBV6-1
cdr3_aa: CASSARPGHTQYF
cdr3_nt: TGTGCCAGCAGTGCCCGCCCCGGTCATACGCAGTATTTT

d_call: NA
clone_size: NA
j_call: TRBJ2-5
v_call: TRBV7-9
cdr3_aa: CASSLEPGPEQYF
cdr3_nt: TGTGCCAGCAGCTTAGAACCAGGACCGGAGCAGTACTTC

d_call: NA
clone_size: NA
j_call: TRBJ2-1
v_call: TRBV10-2
cdr3_aa: CASSESGYQETQFF
cdr3_nt: TGCGCCAGCAGTGAGAGTGGGTACCAAGAGACCCAGTTCTTC

d_call: NA
clone_size: NA
j_call: TRBJ2-7
v_call: TRBV10-2
cdr3_aa: CASSESGWGETQYF
cdr3_nt: TGCGCCAGCAGCGAAAGCGGGTGGGGGGAGACGCAGTACTTC

d_call: NA
clone_size: once
j_call: TRBJ2-2
v_call: TRBV4-1
cdr3_aa: CASSQLQIPGTDQGELFF
cdr3_nt: TGCGCCAGCAGCCAACTGCAAATTCCGGGCACAGACCAGGGGGAGCTGTTTTTT

d_call: TRBD2
clone_size: many
j_call: TRBJ2-1
v_call: TRBV6-1
cdr3_aa: CASSSGTSGYNEQFF
cdr3_nt: TGTGCCAGCAGCTCCGGGACTAGCGGCTACAATGAGCAGTTCTTC

d_call: TRBD2
clone_size: NA
j_call: TRBJ2-5
v_call: TRBV25-1
cdr3_aa: CASSDRPAGTLRPAIETQYF
cdr3_nt: TGTGCCAGCAGTGATAGGCCAGCGGGGACCTTACGGCCGGCCATAGAGACCCAGTACTTC

d_call: NA
clone_size: NA
j_call: TRBJ2-7
v_call: TRBV10-1
cdr3_aa: CASSGLWDTDTQYF
cdr3_nt: TGCGCCAGCAGTGGGCTGTGGGACACAGACACGCAGTACTTC

d_call: TRBD1
clone_size: once
j_call: TRBJ1-2
v_call: TRBV15
cdr3_aa: CATSRGGTGILNYGYTF
cdr3_nt: TGTGCCACCAGCAGAGGAGGGACAGGGATATTAAACTATGGCTACACCTTC

d_call: NA
clone_size: NA
j_call: TRBJ2-6
v_call: TRBV25-1
cdr3_aa: CAGQWAGASVLSF
cdr3_nt: TGTGCCGGGCAGTGGGCTGGGGCCAGCGTCCTGTCTTTC

d_call: TRBD2
clone_size: NA
j_call: TRBJ2-1
v_call: TRBV10-1
cdr3_aa: CASRRVIGDMAGGKDEQFF
cdr3_nt: TGCGCCAGCAGAAGGGTTATTGGGGATATGGCGGGAGGGAAAGATGAGCAGTTTTTC

d_call: NA
clone_size: NA
j_call: TRBJ2-4
v_call: TRBV27
cdr3_aa: CVSSPPGRGATDTQYF
cdr3_nt: TGTGTGAGCAGCCCCCCAGGTCGGGGAGCCACAGATACTCAGTACTTC

d_call: NA
clone_size: NA
j_call: TRBJ2-2
v_call: TRBV10-1
cdr3_aa: CASSPLGDTGELFF
cdr3_nt: TGCGCCAGCAGTCCTCTGGGGGACACCGGGGAGCTGTTTTTT

d_call: NA
clone_size: NA
j_call: TRBJ2-4
v_call: TRBV27
cdr3_aa: CAGRPATDTQYF
cdr3_nt: TGTGCCGGGCGTCCAGCCACAGATACTCAGTACTTC

d_call: TRBD2
clone_size: few
j_call: TRBJ2-5
v_call: TRBV20-1
cdr3_aa: CSARSSGIVEETQYF
cdr3_nt: TGCAGTGCTAGGAGTAGCGGGATCGTGGAAGAGACCCAGTACTTC

d_call: NA
clone_size: many
j_call: TRBJ2-1
v_call: TRBV27
cdr3_aa: CASSRLYLTYNEQFF
cdr3_nt: TGTGCCAGCAGTCGACTCTACCTCACCTACAATGAGCAGTTCTTC

d_call: TRBD1
clone_size: few
j_call: TRBJ2-5
v_call: TRBV14
cdr3_aa: CASSIPGQGFEETQYF
cdr3_nt: TGTGCCAGCAGCATCCCGGGACAGGGATTCGAAGAGACCCAGTACTTC

d_call: NA
clone_size: NA
j_call: TRBJ2-4
v_call: TRBV27
cdr3_aa: CASTAGLRAADIQYF
cdr3_nt: TGTGCCAGCACCGCGGGCCTGAGAGCCGCAGATATTCAGTACTTC

d_call: NA
clone_size: NA
j_call: TRBJ2-3
v_call: TRBV12-3/TRBV12-4
cdr3_aa: CASSLWKGNTDTQYF
cdr3_nt: TGTGCCAGCAGTTTATGGAAGGGTAACACAGATACGCAGTATTTT

d_call: NA
clone_size: many
j_call: TRBJ2-6
v_call: TRBV25-1
cdr3_aa: CASSPRGGANVLTF
cdr3_nt: TGTGCCAGCAGTCCGCGAGGGGGGGCCAACGTCCTGACTTTC

d_call: NA
clone_size: NA
j_call: TRBJ1-2
v_call: TRBV6-1
cdr3_aa: CASSEQEGIVYGYTF
cdr3_nt: TGTGCCAGCAGTGAACAGGAGGGAATCGTCTATGGCTACACCTTC

d_call: TRBD1
clone_size: NA
j_call: TRBJ1-4
v_call: TRBV7-9
cdr3_aa: CASSVTSGTGDEKLFF
cdr3_nt: TGTGCCAGCAGCGTGACCTCCGGGACAGGAGATGAAAAACTGTTTTTT

d_call: NA
clone_size: NA
j_call: TRBJ2-4
v_call: TRBV27
cdr3_aa: CGSRPGLGAKNIQYF
cdr3_nt: TGTGGCAGCAGGCCGGGGCTGGGAGCCAAAAATATTCAGTACTTC

d_call: NA
clone_size: few
j_call: TRBJ2-3
v_call: TRBV27
cdr3_aa: CASRRVKDTQYF
cdr3_nt: TGTGCCAGCCGTCGCGTCAAAGACACGCAGTACTTT

d_call: TRBD2
clone_size: few
j_call: TRBJ2-2
v_call: TRBV10-3
cdr3_aa: CAISESGGSAGELFF
cdr3_nt: TGTGCCATCAGTGAGTCGGGGGGGTCGGCCGGGGAGCTGTTTTTT

d_call: TRBD1
clone_size: medium-sized
j_call: TRBJ2-1
v_call: TRBV6-5
cdr3_aa: CASSFRDSTYNEQFF
cdr3_nt: TGTGCCAGCAGTTTCCGGGACAGCACCTACAATGAGCAGTTCTTC

d_call: NA
clone_size: many
j_call: TRBJ1-1
v_call: TRBV14
cdr3_aa: CASSQALGGHKDEAFF
cdr3_nt: TGTGCCAGCAGCCAGGCCCTCGGGGGACACAAGGATGAAGCTTTCTTT

d_call: TRBD1
clone_size: NA
j_call: TRBJ1-1
v_call: TRBV6-1
cdr3_aa: CASSRQGVFTEAFF
cdr3_nt: TGTGCCAGCAGCAGACAGGGAGTGTTCACTGAAGCTTTCTTT

d_call: TRBD1
clone_size: medium-sized
j_call: TRBJ2-5
v_call: TRBV4-1
cdr3_aa: CASSQGTGLGETQYF
cdr3_nt: TGCGCCAGCAGCCAAGGGACAGGGCTTGGAGAGACCCAGTACTTC

d_call: NA
clone_size: NA
j_call: TRBJ2-5
v_call: TRBV6-1
cdr3_aa: CASRGDGGRAQDTQYF
cdr3_nt: TGTGCCAGCAGGGGAGACGGGGGCCGGGCCCAAGATACCCAGTACTTC

d_call: NA
clone_size: NA
j_call: TRBJ2-5
v_call: TRBV10-3
cdr3_aa: CATMGGRHQKTQYF
cdr3_nt: TGTGCGACCATGGGGGGCCGACACCAAAAGACCCAGTACTTC